This TCR beta chain was captured by sequencing in a study of blood T cell repertoires in COVID-19. Turning to the study itself: T cells, B-cell-depleted T cells, or PBMCs supplied cDNA or gDNA.

This CDR3 has 17 amino acids. The V end lost 0 bases, the J end lost 1 base, and 14 bases lay between the germline ends. Looked up from germline, CDR1 is SGHTS and CDR2 is YDEGEE. As originally analysed: The assay estimated nucleated cells by amplifying reference gene primers. The protocol was immunoSEQ multiplex PCR, while the TCRdb copy is restricted to in-frame clones and leaves out a portion. V and J calls plus clone size are reproduced from that table; the DNA served to infer D and trimming. The sample consists of some 320,000 clones, over 85% of them appearing once. This clone was seen a single time.

Sequenced input: PBMCs or T cells enriched from blood (not recorded which). The V call is TRBV5-8, the J call TRBJ1-5, with D possibly being TRBD1 (5 bases). This TCR came from a man aged 60 to 69 who had recovered from COVID-19. The CDR3 spells CASSLAVWAGSNQPQHF. For the CDR3, the DNA is TGTGCCAGCAGCTTGGCCGTGTGGGCAGGGAGCAATCAGCCCCAGCATTTT. Combining the CDR3 with reference TRBV5-8 and TRBJ1-5 gives the whole variable domain EAGVTQSPTHLIKTRGQQATLRCSPISGHTSVYWYQQALGLGLQFLLWYDEGEERNRGNFPPRFSGRQFPNYSSELNVNALELEDSALYLCASSLAVWAGSNQPQHFGDGTRLSIL.